This T cell receptor beta chain derives from a study of cytomegalovirus exposure and HLA in healthy donors. The PCR ran on 60 Vbeta and 13 Jbeta primers. Method: immunoSEQ multiplex PCR; TCRdb's copy keeps in-frame clones and lacks some. The sample has 63,000 or so clones, around 74% seen once; the top ten hold 20% to 25%. V gave up 4 bases and J gave up 7 bases, with 16 bases separating them. This CDR3 is built from 14 residues. Looked up from germline, CDR1 is SEHNR and CDR2 is FQNEAQ (reference sequence). The receptor was isolated from a woman in her twenties or thirties in good health and CMV-seropositive. Sequencing was carried out using PBMCs. The rearrangement links TRBV7-9 to TRBJ1-2; D is possibly TRBD1 (5 bases). CDR3: CASSSAGHQGGYTF. The CDR3 nucleotides are TGTGCCAGCAGCTCAGCCGGGCACCAGGGTGGCTACACCTTC.